This TCR beta chain came from a study of response to subunit inactivated influenza vaccine. Germline CDR1 and CDR2: DFQATT and SNEGSKA (reference sequence). The CDR3 runs to 13 residues. The V gene lost 6 bases and the J gene lost 4 bases, with 12 bases spanning the gap. Of note for this clonotype: The antigen is undetermined.

Study-wide results and limits: Each seasonal influenza vaccination recruits few new T cells, the authors suggested.

TCRdb recomputed calls from the RT-PCR reads with MiXCR, one row per CDR3 protein. The sample comprises about 700,000 distinct CDR3 sequences, approximately 15% of which are singletons, and around 6.5% rests with the top ten. The receptor's source is a man between 45 and 60 years old who received an inactivated influenza vaccine. The chain combines TRBV20-1 with TRBJ2-2; D is tentatively TRBD1 or TRBD2 (5 bases each). The starting material was PBMCs from blood, obtained roughly 2 weeks before vaccination. The CDR3 protein is CSAPNGATGELFF. In DNA, the CDR3 is TGCAGTGCCCCCAACGGGGCCACCGGGGAGCTGTTTTTT.